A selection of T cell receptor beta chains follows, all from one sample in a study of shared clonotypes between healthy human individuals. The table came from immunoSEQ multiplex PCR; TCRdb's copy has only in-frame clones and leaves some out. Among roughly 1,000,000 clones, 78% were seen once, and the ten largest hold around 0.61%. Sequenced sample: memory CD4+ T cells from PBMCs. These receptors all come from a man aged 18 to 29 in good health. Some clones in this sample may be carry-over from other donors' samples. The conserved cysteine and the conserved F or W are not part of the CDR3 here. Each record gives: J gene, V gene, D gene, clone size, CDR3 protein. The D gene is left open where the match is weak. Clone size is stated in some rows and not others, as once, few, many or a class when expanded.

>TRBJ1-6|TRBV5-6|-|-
ASSLLRQASGSPLH
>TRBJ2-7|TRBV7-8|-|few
ASSRDLSYEQY
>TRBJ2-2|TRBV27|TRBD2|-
ASRVTSGHTGELF
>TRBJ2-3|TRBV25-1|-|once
ASSDYSDTQY
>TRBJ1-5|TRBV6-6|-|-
ASSYGMGRPNQPQH
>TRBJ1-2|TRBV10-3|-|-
AISESTPSENYGYT
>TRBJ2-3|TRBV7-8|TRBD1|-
ASSTRRQGRTDTQY
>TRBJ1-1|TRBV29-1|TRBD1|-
SAGQENTEAF
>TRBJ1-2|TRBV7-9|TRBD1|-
ASSSTGGLYGYT
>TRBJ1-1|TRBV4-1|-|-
ASSQERGGTEAF
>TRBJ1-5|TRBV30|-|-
AWSGVGQPQH
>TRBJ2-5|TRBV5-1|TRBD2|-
ASSYAGTSGRETQY
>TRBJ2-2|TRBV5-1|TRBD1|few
ASRSGTGGTGELF
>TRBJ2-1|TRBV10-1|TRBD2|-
ASSEDPSGSYNEQF
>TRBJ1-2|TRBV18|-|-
ASSLISANYGYT
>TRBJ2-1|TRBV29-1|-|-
SVGALGYNEQF